This TCR beta chain emerged from a study of control samples from healthy donors and cancer patients. The CDR3 sequence is 17 residues long. Looked up from germline, CDR1 is SGHNT and CDR2 is YENEEA. With 0 bases clipped from V and 2 bases from J, the junction kept 5 bases outside the gene matches. This table comes from immunoSEQ multiplex PCR, and its TCRdb copy is limited to in-frame clones, with some not included. Of around 180,000 clones in the sample, 90% to 95% were seen once. The sample consisted of blood. The sequence was collected from a young woman in good health. V and J are TRBV11-3 and TRBJ1-1; 11 nucleotides match TRBD1. The CDR3, as DNA: TGTGCCAGCAGCTTAGAAGGACAGGGGGCGGGTAACACTGAAGCTTTCTTT. This sequence encodes CASSLEGQGAGNTEAFF.